These 17 T cell receptor beta chains were all obtained from the same sample, sequenced in a study of T cell repertoires in cytomegalovirus infection. What these receptors recognize is not known. One entry per CDR3 protein results from TCRdb running MiXCR on the reads. This repertoire shows about a million distinct CDR3 sequences, roughly 30% found once; its top ten account for around 15%. The sequenced sample was cultured CD8+ T cells from PBMCs, obtained from culture after CMV antigen stimulation. The receptors come from a human donor in good health (CMV status not recorded). Some clones in this sample may be carry-over from other donors' samples.

This clonotype was picked up many times. J is TRBJ1-1 and V is TRBV12-3 or TRBV12-4; unclear D gene. V lost 3 bases, J lost 1 base, and 9 bases lay in between. The CDR3 is 14 residues long. DNA of the CDR3: TGTGCCAGCAGTTTCGTAGGATCGAACACTGAAGCTTTCTTT. Translation gives CASSFVGSNTEAFF.

This chain links TRBV27 with TRBJ2-3, with D perhaps TRBD1 (5 bases). This CDR3 contains 13 residues. CDR1 MNHEY and CDR2 SMNVEV come from the germline V gene (reference sequence). V lost 6 bases, J lost 1 base, and 8 bases lay in between. The CDR3: CASRDTRTDTQYF. In DNA, the CDR3 is TGTGCCAGCAGGGACACCCGCACAGATACGCAGTATTTT.

The gene calls are TRBV5-1 and TRBJ1-1; D is perhaps TRBD1 (6 bases). Germline V gene sequence: CDR1 SGHRS, CDR2 YFSETQ. Trimming took 4 bases from V and 1 from J, leaving 20 bases between them. CDR3 length: 17 amino acids. CDR3 sequence reads: CASSLTLGRGANTEAFF. CDR3 sequence (DNA): TGCGCCAGCAGCCTAACCTTAGGGCGGGGGGCGAACACTGAAGCTTTCTTT.

This clonotype was observed many times. This chain uses TRBV7-6 with TRBJ1-2; D gene uncertain. The CDR3 covers 13 residues. In germline, CDR1 is SGHVS, CDR2 FNYEAQ. V lost 3 bases and J lost 2, with 7 bases in between. CDR3 in DNA: TGTGCCAGCAGCTTTGGGCAGAACTATGGCTACACCTTC. Translating it yields CASSFGQNYGYTF.

The rearrangement joins TRBV27 to TRBJ2-7, with D maybe TRBD1 (6 bases). This CDR3 has 18 residues. V was trimmed by 0 bases and J by 0 bases, leaving 18 bases between them. Germline CDR1 MNHEY, CDR2 SMNVEV (reference sequence). The DNA of the CDR3 is TGTGCCAGCAGTTTATCGCCCCACGGCAGGGGCGACTCCTACGAGCAGTACGTC. It codes for CASSLSPHGRGDSYEQYV.

V is TRBV2 and J is TRBJ2-2, with D uncertain. This CDR3 comprises 13 residues. The germline gives CDR1 SNHLY, CDR2 FYNNEI. V lost 10 bases to trimming and J lost 0 bases, with 9 bases between them. The DNA of the CDR3 is TGTGCCAACAATGGGCCGAACACCGGGGAGCTGTTTTTT. It codes for CANNGPNTGELFF.

This clonotype was picked up a small number of times. The V and J genes are TRBV7-9 and TRBJ2-1; 8 positions match TRBD2. The CDR3 contains 15 residues. The V segment lost 1 base and the J segment 7 bases; nucleotides outside the gene matches: 6. CDR1 and CDR2 from the germline V gene are SEHNR and FQNEAQ (reference sequence). CDR3 residues: CASSLGSSGGNEQFF. CDR3 nucleotides: TGTGCCAGCAGCTTAGGAAGCAGCGGGGGAAATGAGCAGTTCTTC.

The chain recombines TRBV24-1 with TRBJ2-1; 7 bases align to TRBD1. V gave up 9 bases and J gave up 3 bases; unmatched junction bases: 7. Germline CDR1 is KGHDR and CDR2 is SFDVKD. The CDR3 has 14 amino acids. The CDR3 nucleotides read TGTGCCACCTCCGCTACAGGGGTCTACAATGAGCAGTTCTTC. Amino acids: CATSATGVYNEQFF.

There are a few counts of this clonotype. This chain joins TRBV7-2 and TRBJ2-1; D not resolved. Germline loops: CDR1 SGHTA, CDR2 FQGNSA. The CDR3 loop spans 10 amino acids. Trimming shortened V by 2 bases and J by 10 bases, and 3 bases separated the two germline ends. The CDR3 region has the DNA TGTGCCAGCAGCTTAACCGAGCAGTTCTTC. Amino acids: CASSLTEQFF.

This clonotype occurred once. A junction end diverges from the germline sequence, so it may reflect a read error. The chain combines TRBV6-5 with TRBJ1-4; D may be TRBD1 (6 bases). This CDR3 has 15 amino acids. The germline gives CDR1 MNHEY, CDR2 SVGAGI. The CDR3 nucleotides are TGTGCCAGCAGTTACTGGGGGGCAACGAATGAAAAACTGTTTTTT. It specifies CASSYWGATNEKLFF.

The sample holds a few counts of this clonotype. The V and J genes are TRBV15 and TRBJ2-5; TRBD1 matches at 12 bases. The CDR3 totals 16 residues. The V gene's germline CDR1 is LNHNV and CDR2 YYDKDF (reference sequence). With V trimmed by 4 bases and J by 5 bases, 8 bases remained unmatched. CDR3 loop: CATSTGQGAPRETQYF. The CDR3 coding sequence is TGTGCCACCAGCACGGGACAGGGGGCACCAAGGGAGACCCAGTACTTC.

This clonotype appeared a few times. This chain joins TRBV12-3 or TRBV12-4 and TRBJ2-6; the match to TRBD2 covers 11 bases. J lost 0 bases, V lost 6 bases, and 10 bases had no gene match. This CDR3 is built from 19 residues. For the CDR3, the DNA is TGTGCCAGCAGCTTTAGACTAGCGGGGACCTACTCTGGGGCCAACGTCCTGACTTTC. The encoded protein is CASSFRLAGTYSGANVLTF.

There are a few counts of this clonotype. The chain is built from TRBV6-5 and TRBJ1-2; no clear D. The CDR3 spans 15 residues. Trimming removed 0 bases at V and 3 bases at J, with 11 bases between. The germline V gene encodes CDR1 MNHEY and CDR2 SVGAGI. CDR3 residues: CASSYSPGGHYGYTF. CDR3 nucleotides: TGTGCCAGCAGTTACTCCCCGGGCGGACACTATGGCTACACCTTC.

The J gene is TRBJ2-2, the V gene TRBV7-6; 8 nucleotides align to TRBD2. CDR1 and CDR2 (germline): SGHVS, FNYEAQ. The CDR3 spans 14 residues. J lost 6 bases, V lost 5 bases, and 5 bases had no gene match. CDR3 protein: CASSAGGGPGELFF. CDR3 sequence (DNA): TGTGCCAGCAGCGCCGGGGGGGGTCCCGGGGAGCTGTTTTTT. Combining the CDR3 with reference TRBV7-6 and TRBJ2-2 gives the whole variable domain GAGVSQSPRYKVTKRGQDVALRCDPISGHVSLYWYRQALGQGPEFLTYFNYEAQQDKSGLPNDRFSAERPEGSISTLTIQRTEQRDSAMYRCASSAGGGPGELFFGEGSRLTVL.

This clonotype was detected a few times. The V and J genes are TRBV9 and TRBJ1-2; the D is unclear. The germline CDR1 and CDR2 sequences are SGDLS and YYNGEE. V was shortened by 0 bases and J by 0 bases, with 15 bases between the two germline ends. The CDR3 consists of 17 residues. CDR3 bases: TGTGCCAGCAGCGTAGTAGCCCCGGGCGAGGCTAACTATGGCTACACCTTC. Translating gives CASSVVAPGEANYGYTF.

The chain has TRBV7-9 and TRBJ1-5; no firm D call. The length of the CDR3 is 13 residues. CDR1 and CDR2 (germline): SEHNR, FQNEAQ (reference sequence). Trimming took 4 bases from V and 6 from J, leaving 10 bases between them. This CDR3 is CASSSVTAQPQHF. CDR3 in DNA: TGTGCCAGCAGCTCTGTTACGGCTCAGCCCCAGCATTTT.

The CDR3 sequence is CASSLGPTHPNTEAFF. DNA for the CDR3: TGTGCCAGCAGCTTGGGACCTACACACCCGAACACTGAAGCTTTCTTT. The chain recombines TRBV5-8 with TRBJ1-1; D call uncertain. The CDR3 is 16 amino acids. V lost 0 bases, J lost 1 base, and 13 bases lay in between. CDR1 and CDR2 from the germline V gene are SGHTS and YDEGEE.